The 10 T cell receptor beta chains below come from one sample, sequenced in a study of shared clonotypes between healthy human individuals. Using immunoSEQ multiplex PCR, the repertoire was profiled, and TCRdb retains in-frame clones only, with some absent. The sample shows about 2.4 million clones, 93% of them seen only once. Sequenced: naive CD4+ T cells from PBMCs. Indicated subset: CD45RA+ positively selected. All receptors derive from a man younger than 35 in good health. Some clones in this sample may be carry-over from other donors' samples.

The CDR3 bases are TGCGCCATCCCTAGCGGTAGCACAGATACGCAGTATTTT. Protein sequence: CAIPSGSTDTQYF. The chain joins TRBV10-1 to TRBJ2-3; 7 positions agree with TRBD2. V lost 10 bases and J lost 0; bases outside the gene matches: 4. The CDR3 length is 13 residues. Germline V CDR1 and CDR2: WNHNN, SYGVQD (reference sequence).

The chain joins TRBV7-9 to TRBJ1-3, with 11 bases fitting TRBD1. V was clipped by 5 bases and J by 1 base; unmatched bases: 13. CDR1 is SEHNR and CDR2 is FQNEAQ in the germline V gene (reference sequence). The CDR3 covers 19 residues. The DNA of the CDR3 is TGTGCCAGCAGCGATCAACGCCGGGACAGGGGGATATCTGGAAACACCATATATTTT. It encodes CASSDQRRDRGISGNTIYF.

As regards this clone: The same CDR3 also results from other DNA sequences found in this sample. The CDR3 loop reads CASSLRLTEAFF. The CDR3 nucleotides are TGTGCCAGCAGTTTACGGCTCACTGAAGCTTTCTTT. The chain combines TRBV28 with TRBJ1-1; D is undetermined. V was trimmed by 2 bases and J by 4 bases, leaving 5 bases between them. CDR3 length: 12 amino acids. CDR1 is MDHEN and CDR2 is SYDVKM in the germline V gene.

In its sample, this clone was seen a few times. This sample includes further DNA sequences coding for the same CDR3. This chain connects TRBV5-1 to TRBJ2-7, with a tentative D call TRBD2 (6 bases). The length of the CDR3 is 13 residues. Germline loops: CDR1 SGHRS, CDR2 YFSETQ. The V and J ends lost 4 bases and 1 base respectively, with 9 bases between them. CDR3 in DNA: TGCGCCAGCAGCGCCGGGACTTCCTACGAGCAGTACTTC. Amino acid sequence: CASSAGTSYEQYF.

The chain has TRBV11-1 and TRBJ2-7; D might be TRBD1 (6 bases). Germline V CDR1 and CDR2: SGHAT, FQDESV (reference sequence). Trimming removed 5 bases from V and 2 bases from J, with 13 bases in between. The CDR3 spans 14 residues. The CDR3 reads CASSVEGGPYEQYF. CDR3 sequence (DNA): TGTGCCAGCAGCGTCGAAGGGGGTCCCTACGAGCAGTACTTC.

V gene TRBV27 combines with J gene TRBJ1-1, with TRBD1 matching 9 bases. Per the germline V gene, CDR1 is MNHEY and CDR2 is SMNVEV (reference sequence). Trimming took 7 bases from V and 5 from J; bases not matched to a gene: 14. This CDR3 region has 16 residues. CDR3 bases: TGTGCCAGCACCCGGGGACAGGGAGGTTTTAAGACTGAAGCTTTCTTT. Its protein is CASTRGQGGFKTEAFF.

The gene calls are TRBV19 and TRBJ2-7, with TRBD2 matching over 8 bases. The junction had 4 bases not matched to a gene; V was cut back by 6 bases and J by 0 bases. Germline loops: CDR1 LNHDA, CDR2 SQIVND (reference sequence). The CDR3 covers 14 residues. The CDR3 loop reads CASSAGGTSYEQYF. The CDR3 DNA sequence: TGTGCCAGTAGCGCGGGAGGAACCTCCTACGAGCAGTACTTC.

The chain couples TRBV19 to TRBJ2-1, with 11 bases that match TRBD1. The CDR3 loop spans 16 amino acids. With 3 bases clipped from V and 0 bases from J, the junction kept 1 base outside the gene matches. CDR1 and CDR2 (germline): LNHDA, SQIVND (reference sequence). CDR3 DNA: TGTGCCAGTAGTATGGGGACAGGGGGCTCCTACAATGAGCAGTTCTTC. Protein: CASSMGTGGSYNEQFF.

This chain links TRBV29-1 with TRBJ1-2; no clear D gene. Trimming shortened V by 4 bases and J by 0 bases, and 9 bases separated the two germline ends. CDR1 SQVTM and CDR2 ANQGSEA come from the germline V gene. This CDR3 spans 13 amino acids. CDR3 in amino acids: CSVVVGANYGYTF. The CDR3 nucleotides read TGCAGCGTTGTAGTCGGAGCTAACTATGGCTACACCTTC.

The rearrangement links TRBV4-2 to TRBJ2-1; 10 nucleotides match TRBD2. The CDR3 extends over 16 amino acids. Germline CDR1 is LGHNA and CDR2 is YNFKEQ. With V trimmed by 0 bases and J by 7 bases, 6 bases remained unmatched. CDR3 sequence (DNA): TGTGCCAGCAGCCAAGAATCCCTAGCGGGAGTAAATGAGCAGTTCTTC. Protein product: CASSQESLAGVNEQFF.